These 19 T cell receptor beta chains came from one sample sequenced in a study of blood T cell repertoires in COVID-19. This table comes from immunoSEQ multiplex PCR, and its TCRdb copy is limited to in-frame clones, with some not included. This table holds hundreds of thousands of clones, 70% to 90% found once. The sample taken for sequencing was PBMCs or T cells enriched from blood (not recorded which). The receptor source for this set is a man aged 45-65 years who had been exposed to COVID-19.

The J gene is TRBJ2-1, the V gene TRBV9, with 8 bases that match TRBD1. There are 15 residues in the CDR3. The V and J ends lost 4 bases and 4 bases, in that order; junction bases with no gene match: 7. The germline V gene has CDR1 SGDLS and CDR2 YYNGEE. CDR3 residues: CASSPADRGYNEQFF. As DNA, the CDR3 is TGTGCCAGCAGCCCTGCCGACAGGGGTTACAATGAGCAGTTCTTC.

This clone was seen only once. The CDR3 spells CASSLGVVSGNTIYF. CDR3 sequence (DNA): TGCGCCAGCAGCTTGGGTGTAGTCTCTGGAAACACCATATATTTT. V is TRBV5-1 and J is TRBJ1-3; unclear D gene. CDR3 length: 15 amino acids. The V gene lost 0 bases and the J gene lost 0 bases, with 7 bases spanning the gap. CDR1 and CDR2 from the germline V gene are SGHRS and YFSETQ.

The CDR3 region has the DNA TGTGCCAGTAGTATAGAGGGTGGGACAGCTGCGGATACGCAGTATTTT. Its protein product is CASSIEGGTAADTQYF. The genes are TRBV19 and TRBJ2-3, with 7 bases aligning to TRBD1. The CDR3 extends over 16 amino acids. The germline V gene has CDR1 LNHDA and CDR2 SQIVND (reference sequence). Unmatched junction bases numbered 9, after V lost 0 bases and J lost 6 bases.

The chain joins TRBV28 to TRBJ1-1; 8 bases align to TRBD1. The V gene end was trimmed by 6 bases and the J gene end by 7 bases; junction bases not matched to a gene: 7. The germline gives CDR1 MDHEN, CDR2 SYDVKM. This CDR3 is built from 13 residues. The CDR3 loop is CASRGRGQGEAFF. The CDR3 DNA sequence: TGTGCCAGCAGGGGCAGGGGGCAGGGTGAAGCTTTCTTT.

This clone appeared a single time. The chain links TRBV3-1 (or the pseudogene TRBV3-2) to TRBJ2-3; 13 bases match TRBD2. This CDR3 has 18 residues. Unmatched junction bases numbered 8, after V lost 5 bases and J lost 0 bases. CDR1 is LGHDT and CDR2 is YNNKEL in the germline V gene (reference sequence). CDR3 in amino acids: CASSNRLAGGPSTDTQYF. CDR3 DNA: TGTGCCAGCAGCAATCGACTAGCGGGGGGTCCGAGCACAGATACGCAGTATTTT.

The CDR3 DNA reads TGTGCCACACCCAGGAGCGGGGGGGCGAACACCGGGGAGCTGTTTTTT. Amino acids: CATPRSGGANTGELFF. This chain uses TRBV28 with TRBJ2-2, with 10 bases fitting TRBD2. The CDR3 spans 16 residues. The germline V gene has CDR1 MDHEN and CDR2 SYDVKM. The V segment lost 10 bases and the J segment 0 bases; nucleotides outside the gene matches: 8.

The chain combines TRBV6-5 with TRBJ1-6, with D possibly being TRBD1 (6 bases). In germline, CDR1 is MNHEY, CDR2 SVGAGI. This CDR3 region has 14 residues. V shed 7 bases and J shed 6 bases, with 13 bases lying between them. CDR3 residues: CASTIGQSNSPLHF. In nucleotides, the CDR3 is TGTGCCAGCACCATTGGACAGAGTAATTCACCCCTCCACTTT.

The chain carries TRBV24-1 and TRBJ2-1; D possibly corresponds to TRBD2 (5 bases). The CDR3 loop spans 17 amino acids. Trimming removed 4 bases from V and 2 bases from J, with 17 bases in between. Germline loops: CDR1 KGHDR, CDR2 SFDVKD. CDR3 region: CATSDSTTTTPYNEQFF. In nucleotides, the CDR3 is TGTGCCACCAGTGACTCTACGACGACTACTCCCTACAATGAGCAGTTCTTC.

The rearrangement links TRBV7-9 to TRBJ2-3, with a tentative D call TRBD1 (6 bases). Per the germline V gene, CDR1 is SEHNR and CDR2 is FQNEAQ (reference sequence). Trimming left V 3 bases short and J 0 bases short, with 10 bases between. This CDR3 contains 15 residues. The CDR3 region is CASSLARGSTDTQYF. The CDR3 nucleotides read TGTGCCAGCAGCTTGGCCAGGGGAAGCACAGATACGCAGTATTTT.

A single count supports this clone. V gene TRBV2 combines with J gene TRBJ1-1; D perhaps matches TRBD1 (6 bases). Germline CDR1 is SNHLY and CDR2 is FYNNEI. This CDR3 comprises 13 residues. The ends were cut back, 6 bases at V and 2 bases at J, with 10 bases in the middle. The CDR3 region is CASSRDTNTEAFF. Here the CDR3 DNA reads TGTGCCAGCAGCCGGGACACTAACACTGAAGCTTTCTTT.

The chain is built from TRBV6-1 and TRBJ2-2; tentatively, D is TRBD1 (6 bases). The V end was cut by 3 bases, the J end by 3 bases, with 11 bases between. This CDR3 is built from 15 residues. Per germline, CDR1 MNHNS and CDR2 SASEGT. The CDR3 loop reads CASSEGHGYTGELFF. The CDR3 DNA reads TGTGCCAGCAGTGAGGGACACGGTTACACCGGGGAGCTGTTTTTT.

As DNA, the CDR3 is TGTGCCAGCAGCGATGACAGGGGCGGCTATAGCAATCAGCCCCAGCATTTT. Its translation: CASSDDRGGYSNQPQHF. The chain links TRBV7-9 to TRBJ1-5, with 8 positions matching TRBD1. The CDR3 length is 17 residues. V shed 5 bases, J shed 0 bases, and the junction held 9 bases outside the gene matches. CDR1 and CDR2 (germline): SEHNR, FQNEAQ (reference sequence).

V and J are TRBV6-2 or TRBV6-3 and TRBJ1-5; D might be TRBD1 (6 bases). This CDR3 contains 18 residues. Trimming left V 6 bases short and J 0 bases short, with 21 bases between. Germline assignment: CDR1 MNHEY and CDR2 SVGEGT. For the CDR3, the DNA is TGTGCCAGCAGCCCCACTGGCCGACAGGCTTATAGCAATCAGCCCCAGCATTTT. This translates into CASSPTGRQAYSNQPQHF.

The rearrangement links TRBV18 to TRBJ2-1; D gene unclear. Deletions cut 5 bases from V and 3 bases from J, with 14 bases between. Germline CDR1 KGHSH, CDR2 LQKENI. This CDR3 is built from 15 residues. CDR3 sequence: CASSNMWADYNEQFF. CDR3 DNA: TGTGCCAGCTCAAATATGTGGGCCGACTACAATGAGCAGTTCTTC.

The table lists this clone with a count of one. This chain connects TRBV28 to TRBJ2-3; the match to TRBD2 covers 10 bases. The CDR3 runs 15 residues. After removal of 5 bases from V and 4 bases from J, the junction contained 6 bases not matched to a gene. From germline, CDR1 is MDHEN and CDR2 SYDVKM. CDR3 region: CASSLAGEGPDTQYF. The DNA of the CDR3 is TGTGCCAGCAGTCTAGCGGGAGAGGGCCCAGATACGCAGTATTTT.

CDR3 protein: CASSLYSGDAGELFF. In DNA, the CDR3 is TGTGCCAGCTCACTCTATAGCGGCGACGCCGGGGAGCTGTTTTTT. The chain has TRBV18 and TRBJ2-2; a weak D match, TRBD2 (6 bases). In germline, CDR1 is KGHSH, CDR2 LQKENI. The CDR3 extends over 15 amino acids. The V end lost 4 bases, the J end lost 6 bases, and 15 bases lay between the germline ends.

This sequence joins TRBV20-1 and TRBJ2-7; tentative D call: TRBD2 (5 bases). The CDR3 contains 14 residues. V lost 3 bases and J lost 2, with 14 bases in between. Germline V gives CDR1 DFQATT, CDR2 SNEGSKA (reference sequence). The CDR3 DNA reads as TGCAGTGCTAGTGGACTTTTTAGACCCTACGAGCAGTACTTC. This sequence encodes CSASGLFRPYEQYF.

The J gene is TRBJ2-3, the V gene TRBV27; 9 bases map to TRBD1. Germline V gene data show CDR1 as MNHEY and CDR2 as SMNVEV (reference sequence). This CDR3 spans 17 amino acids. V was pared by 5 bases and J by 1 base, with 10 bases of the junction left unmatched. DNA for the CDR3: TGTGCCAGCAGTCGAACCGGGACAGGGTCGGGCACAGATACGCAGTATTTT. This gives the protein CASSRTGTGSGTDTQYF.

The rearrangement joins TRBV7-9 to TRBJ1-2; D gene uncertain. CDR3 size: 14 residues. With 5 bases removed from V and 7 bases from J, the gap between germline ends came to 17 bases. Germline loops: CDR1 SEHNR, CDR2 FQNEAQ (reference sequence). Here the CDR3 DNA reads TGTGCCAGCAGCGACGATCGGGTTGTGCGTGGCTACACCTTC. Translation gives CASSDDRVVRGYTF.